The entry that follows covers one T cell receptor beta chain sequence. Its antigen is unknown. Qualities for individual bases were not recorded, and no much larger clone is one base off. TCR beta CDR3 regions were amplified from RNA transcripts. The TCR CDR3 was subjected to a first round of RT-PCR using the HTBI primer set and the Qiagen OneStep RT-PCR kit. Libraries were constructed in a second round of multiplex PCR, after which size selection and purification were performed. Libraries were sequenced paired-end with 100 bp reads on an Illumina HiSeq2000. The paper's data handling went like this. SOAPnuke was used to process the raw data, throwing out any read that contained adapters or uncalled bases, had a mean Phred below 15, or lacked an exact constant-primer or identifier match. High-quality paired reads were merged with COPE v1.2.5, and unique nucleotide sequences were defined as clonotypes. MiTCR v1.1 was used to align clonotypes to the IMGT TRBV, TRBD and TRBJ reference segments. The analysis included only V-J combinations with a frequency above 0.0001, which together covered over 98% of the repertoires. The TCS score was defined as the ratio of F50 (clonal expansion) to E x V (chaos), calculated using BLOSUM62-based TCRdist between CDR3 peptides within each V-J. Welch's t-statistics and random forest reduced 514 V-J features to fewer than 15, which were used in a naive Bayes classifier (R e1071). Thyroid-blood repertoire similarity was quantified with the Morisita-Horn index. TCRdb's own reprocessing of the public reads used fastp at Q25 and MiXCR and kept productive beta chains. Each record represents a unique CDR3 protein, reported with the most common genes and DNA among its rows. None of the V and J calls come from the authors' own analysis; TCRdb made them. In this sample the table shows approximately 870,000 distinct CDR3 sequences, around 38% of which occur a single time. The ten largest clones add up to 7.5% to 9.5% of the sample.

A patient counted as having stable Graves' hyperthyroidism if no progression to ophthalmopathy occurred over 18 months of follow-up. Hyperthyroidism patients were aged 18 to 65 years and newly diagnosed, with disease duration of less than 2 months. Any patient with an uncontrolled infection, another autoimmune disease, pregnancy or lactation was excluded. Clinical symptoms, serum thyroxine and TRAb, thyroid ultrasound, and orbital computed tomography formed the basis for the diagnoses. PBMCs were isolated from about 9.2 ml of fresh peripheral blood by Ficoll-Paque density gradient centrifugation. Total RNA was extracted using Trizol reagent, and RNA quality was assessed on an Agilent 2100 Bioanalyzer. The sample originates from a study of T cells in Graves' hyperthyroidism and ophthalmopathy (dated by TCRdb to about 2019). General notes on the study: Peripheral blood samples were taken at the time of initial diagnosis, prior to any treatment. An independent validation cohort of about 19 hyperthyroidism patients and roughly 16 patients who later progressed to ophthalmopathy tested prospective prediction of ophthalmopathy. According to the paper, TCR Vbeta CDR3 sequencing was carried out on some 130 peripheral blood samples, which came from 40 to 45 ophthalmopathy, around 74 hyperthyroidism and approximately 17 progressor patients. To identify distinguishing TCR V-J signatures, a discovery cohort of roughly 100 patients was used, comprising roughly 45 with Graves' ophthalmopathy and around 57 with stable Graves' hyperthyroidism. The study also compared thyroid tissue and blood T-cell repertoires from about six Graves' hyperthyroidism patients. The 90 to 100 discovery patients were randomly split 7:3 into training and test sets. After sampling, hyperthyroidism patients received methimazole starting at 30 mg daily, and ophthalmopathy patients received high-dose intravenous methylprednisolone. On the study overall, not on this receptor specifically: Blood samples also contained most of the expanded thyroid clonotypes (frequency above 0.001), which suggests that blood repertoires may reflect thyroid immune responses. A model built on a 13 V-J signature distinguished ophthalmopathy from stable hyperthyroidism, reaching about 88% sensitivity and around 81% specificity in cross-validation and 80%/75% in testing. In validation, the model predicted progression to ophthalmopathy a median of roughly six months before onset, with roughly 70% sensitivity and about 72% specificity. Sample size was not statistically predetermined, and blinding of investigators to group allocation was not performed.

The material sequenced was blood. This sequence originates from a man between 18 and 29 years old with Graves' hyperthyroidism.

At the DNA level, the sequence is TGTGCCAGCAGCCCTCAACTAGCGGGAGAGGGGGAGCTGTTTTTT. It specifies CASSPQLAGEGELFF. The chain employs TRBV7-2 and TRBJ2-2; a stretch of 11 junction bases matches TRBD2. There are 15 amino acids in the CDR3, from cysteine to phenylalanine inclusive. The kept DNA is CDR3 alone, 45 bases in frame from the first base. Ends trimmed: V by 5 bases, J by 8 bases; bases unmatched to a gene: 7. The germline V gene sets CDR1 to SGHTA and CDR2 to FQGNSA.